This record covers a single T cell receptor beta chain. The antigen remains undetermined. The CDR3 covers 14 residues. Per germline, CDR1 PRHDT and CDR2 FYEKMQ (reference sequence). V trimming: 6 bases; J trimming: 5 bases; junction bases outside the gene matches: 10. The PCR used 60 Vbeta and 13 Jbeta primers. Repertoires were generated with immunoSEQ multiplex PCR, while TCRdb's copy carries only in-frame clones and drops some. The sample totals 150,000 to 200,000 clones. This sample was included in a study of cytomegalovirus exposure and HLA in healthy donors. The wider study: Findings of an earlier analysis included over 95 million unique TCR beta sequences from 190 million or so T cells.

Notes on the study in general: The classifier, whose performance was assessed in both the original and validation cohorts, reportedly diagnosed cytomegalovirus status with high specificity and sensitivity. At a 0.05 false discovery rate, a later analysis found about 17,000 TCR beta sequences to be associated with HLA alleles. A link between a missense DCLRE1C variant and TCR beta V- and J-gene trimming emerged from a later analysis.

This chain joins TRBV13 and TRBJ2-7; 7 bases are shared with TRBD1. This TCR was sampled from a woman aged 60-70 years in good health and CMV-seronegative. The sample consisted of PBMCs. The CDR3: CASRRRDSLNEQYF. The DNA for the CDR3 is TGTGCCAGCAGACGACGGGACAGTCTAAACGAGCAGTACTTC.